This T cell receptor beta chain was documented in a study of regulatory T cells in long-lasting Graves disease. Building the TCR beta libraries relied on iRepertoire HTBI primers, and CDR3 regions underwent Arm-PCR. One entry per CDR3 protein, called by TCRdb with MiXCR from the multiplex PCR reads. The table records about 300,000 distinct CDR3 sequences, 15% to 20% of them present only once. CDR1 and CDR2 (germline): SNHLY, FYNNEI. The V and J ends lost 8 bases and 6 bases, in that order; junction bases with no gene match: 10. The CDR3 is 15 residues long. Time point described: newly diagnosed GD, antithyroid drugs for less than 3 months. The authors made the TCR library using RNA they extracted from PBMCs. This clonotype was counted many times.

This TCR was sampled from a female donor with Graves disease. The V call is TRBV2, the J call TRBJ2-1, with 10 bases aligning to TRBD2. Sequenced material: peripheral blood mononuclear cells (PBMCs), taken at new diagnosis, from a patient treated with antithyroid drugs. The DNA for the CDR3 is TGTGCCAGCCTTGTCTCGGCTAGCGGGGGCAATGAGCAGTTCTTC. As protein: CASLVSASGGNEQFF.